This is a list of T cell receptor beta chains from one sample in a study of cytomegalovirus exposure and HLA in healthy donors. Data came from immunoSEQ multiplex PCR; TCRdb stores just in-frame clones and leaves some out. The table has under 75,000 clones, 65% to 80% seen once. The material sequenced was PBMCs. The receptors were gathered from a man aged 35 to 55 in good health and CMV-seropositive. Both conserved end residues are part of each CDR3. The order of the fields is clone size, D gene, V gene, J gene, CDR3 protein, CDR3 DNA. A D gene is named only where the DNA matches it firmly. Rows give clone size only sometimes, using once, few, many, or a class for an expanded clone.

.	.	TRBV7-3	TRBJ2-2	CASSPLSTGELFF	TGTGCCAGCAGCCCCCTGAGCACCGGGGAGCTGTTTTTT
.	TRBD1	TRBV7-2	TRBJ1-2	CASSSGGENYGYTF	TGTGCCAGCAGCTCAGGGGGCGAGAACTATGGCTACACCTTC
.	.	TRBV4-1	TRBJ1-2	CASSQETVYGYTF	TGCGCCAGCAGCCAAGAAACAGTCTATGGCTACACCTTC
.	TRBD2	TRBV5-1	TRBJ2-1	CASSLGPSREGNEQFF	TGCGCCAGCAGCTTGGGGCCATCGCGGGAGGGCAATGAGCAGTTCTTC
many	TRBD1	TRBV27	TRBJ1-1	CASSPGQMNTEAFF	TGTGCCAGCAGTCCGGGACAGATGAACACTGAAGCTTTCTTT
.	TRBD1	TRBV5-1	TRBJ2-7	CASSLTGETYEQYF	TGCGCCAGCAGCTTGACAGGGGAGACCTACGAGCAGTACTTC
.	.	TRBV6-4	TRBJ1-2	CASSVRQIYGYTF	TGTGCCAGCAGTGTACGACAGATCTATGGCTACACCTTC
.	.	TRBV6-1	TRBJ1-2	CASSVIGGGEGYTF	TGTGCCAGCAGTGTGATAGGGGGGGGCGAGGGCTACACCTTC
once	.	TRBV9	TRBJ2-7	CASSVATYEQYF	TGTGCCAGCAGCGTAGCTACCTACGAGCAGTACTTC
.	.	TRBV7-9	TRBJ1-2	CASSPPDTGFYGYTF	TGTGCCAGCAGCCCACCCGACACGGGATTCTATGGCTACACCTTC
.	TRBD1	TRBV30	TRBJ1-3	CAWRRDRSGNTIYF	TGTGCCTGGAGGCGGGACAGGAGTGGAAACACCATATATTTT
.	.	TRBV7-9	TRBJ2-5	CSSSYPTGSQETQYF	TGTTCCAGCAGCTACCCGACAGGTTCCCAAGAGACCCAGTACTTC
.	TRBD1	TRBV27	TRBJ1-5	CASRVDRGLNQPQHF	TGTGCCAGCAGAGTAGACAGGGGGCTTAATCAGCCCCAGCATTTT
.	.	TRBV11-2	TRBJ2-3	CASSLDRGDTQYF	TGTGCCAGCAGCTTAGATCGAGGAGATACGCAGTATTTT
.	TRBD1	TRBV4-1	TRBJ1-1	CASSHRTGLAEAFF	TGCGCCAGCAGCCATCGGACAGGACTGGCTGAAGCTTTCTTT
.	.	TRBV2	TRBJ2-7	CASRWSYEQYF	TGTGCCAGCAGGTGGAGCTACGAGCAGTACTTC
.	.	TRBV10-3	TRBJ2-5	CAMTTGPGETQYF	TGTGCCATGACGACGGGCCCAGGGGAGACCCAGTACTTC